Sequencing of this TCR beta chain was carried out in a study of T cell changes during pregnancy in multiple sclerosis. The V gene end was trimmed by 5 bases and the J gene end by 7 bases; junction bases not matched to a gene: 5. The CDR3 loop spans 14 amino acids. Germline V gives CDR1 MNHEY, CDR2 SVGAGI. Profiled with immunoSEQ multiplex PCR; TCRdb holds only in-frame clones, not every one. The repertoire includes about 92,000 clones, approximately 95% of them detected once, and 3.5% to 4.5% sits in the top ten. The gene calls are TRBV6-5 and TRBJ2-1, with TRBD2 matching 10 bases. This specimen was peripheral blood, taken in the first trimester of pregnancy. This receptor was taken from a female donor with multiple sclerosis, enrolled in a pregnancy study. In DNA form, the CDR3 reads TGTGCCAGCAGTAGCGGGGGGGCCTTTAATGAGCAGTTCTTC. Its translation: CASSSGGAFNEQFF.